A single TCR beta chain is shown here with its context. The data were produced by immunoSEQ multiplex PCR, yet TCRdb's version contains in-frame clones alone and is incomplete. The table lists 250,000 to 300,000 clones, just over 85% of them singletons. This entry belongs to a study of cytomegalovirus exposure and HLA in healthy donors. Trimming pared 7 bases from V and 2 bases from J, leaving 9 bases between. The CDR3 runs to 12 residues. Germline V CDR1 and CDR2: SNHLY, FYNNEI. The sequence came from a woman between 18 and 29 years old in good health and CMV-seronegative. Sequencing used PBMCs. V usage is TRBV2 and J usage is TRBJ2-7; weak D call: TRBD1 (6 bases). CDR3 amino acids: CASNRETYEQYF. For the CDR3, the DNA is TGTGCCAGCAACAGGGAGACCTACGAGCAGTACTTC.